This T cell receptor (beta chain) is drawn from a study of T-cell reconstitution after alpha-beta-depleted transplantation in children. In its sample, this clonotype was seen many times. Preparation of the TCRbeta library used unique molecular identifiers. TCRdb reprocessed the PCR reads via MiXCR and lists one record per CDR3 protein. The sample lists roughly 180,000 distinct CDR3 sequences, 11% occurring once. The V segment lost 4 bases and the J segment 8 bases; nucleotides outside the gene matches: 8. Germline CDR1 and CDR2: SGHTA and FQGNSA. This CDR3 has 15 amino acids. Here the sequenced sample was PBMCs, taken before TCRalphabeta/CD19-depleted stem cell transplant. The receptor was isolated from a boy aged 2 to 10 with acute myeloid leukemia, due to receive a stem cell transplant. V gene TRBV7-2 combines with J gene TRBJ1-6; 7 bases are shared with TRBD1. The CDR3 region has the DNA TGTGCCAGCAGCTGGACTTTAGGGGGCTATTCACCCCTCCACTTT. It specifies CASSWTLGGYSPLHF.